This is a list of T cell receptor beta chains from one sample in a study of blood T cells in healthy people across ages. TCRdb re-analysed the 5' RACE reads in MiXCR, keeping a single row per CDR3 protein. The data contain around 800,000 distinct CDR3 sequences, 25% to 30% of them singletons. Another study also made use of these data, one on T cells of mothers and their children.

Sample: blood. Receptors were obtained from a boy aged 5-17 years in good health. CDR3s include the opening cysteine and the closing phenylalanine or tryptophan. The D gene is left open where the match is weak. Expanded clones get a size class; other rows say once, few or many, or leave the size out.

J gene: TRBJ2-3
V gene: TRBV20-1
D gene: TRBD2
clone size: .
CDR3 DNA: TGCAGTGCTAGATTAGGGCGGGAGAGACGTAATACGCAGTATTTT
CDR3 protein: CSARLGRERRNTQYF

J gene: TRBJ2-3
V gene: TRBV18
D gene: TRBD2
clone size: few
CDR3 DNA: TGTGCCAGCTCACCACCCAGCGGGGGAGGTGATACGCAGTATTTT
CDR3 protein: CASSPPSGGGDTQYF

J gene: TRBJ1-1
V gene: TRBV6-6
D gene: .
clone size: .
CDR3 DNA: TGTGCCAGCAGCGCCTACATGTGGGCGCAAGGTAACACTGAAGCTTTCTTT
CDR3 protein: CASSAYMWAQGNTEAFF

J gene: TRBJ2-1
V gene: TRBV10-3
D gene: .
clone size: .
CDR3 DNA: TGTGCCATCAGTGAGCGTACAGGCAATGAGCAGTTCTTC
CDR3 protein: CAISERTGNEQFF

J gene: TRBJ1-6
V gene: TRBV20-1
D gene: TRBD1
clone size: few
CDR3 DNA: TGCAGTGCTCCCACCACTGGGACAGGGAGTAACTCACCCCTCCACTTT
CDR3 protein: CSAPTTGTGSNSPLHF

J gene: TRBJ1-4
V gene: TRBV12-3/TRBV12-4
D gene: .
clone size: few
CDR3 DNA: TGTGCCAGCAGTTTAGAACAGGGAACAACTAATGAAAAACTGTTTTTT
CDR3 protein: CASSLEQGTTNEKLFF

J gene: TRBJ2-7
V gene: TRBV29-1
D gene: TRBD2
clone size: few
CDR3 DNA: TGCAGCGTTGAGGGGGGGAACTCCTACGAGCAGTACTTC
CDR3 protein: CSVEGGNSYEQYF

J gene: TRBJ1-5
V gene: TRBV4-1
D gene: TRBD1
clone size: .
CDR3 DNA: TGCGCCAGCAGCCACCAGACAGGGGGCAATCAGCCCCAGCATTTT
CDR3 protein: CASSHQTGGNQPQHF

J gene: TRBJ2-7
V gene: TRBV2
D gene: .
clone size: .
CDR3 DNA: TGTGCCAGCAGTTTACGGGGGGCGCCCCCATACGAGCAGTACTTC
CDR3 protein: CASSLRGAPPYEQYF

J gene: TRBJ2-3
V gene: TRBV24-1
D gene: TRBD2
clone size: .
CDR3 DNA: TGTGCCACCAGTGACCACGGTGGAGCGGGAGTTACAGATACGCAGTATTTT
CDR3 protein: CATSDHGGAGVTDTQYF

J gene: TRBJ2-3
V gene: TRBV28
D gene: .
clone size: .
CDR3 DNA: TGTGCCAGCAGTTCCCCTGGAGGGGGGGCCCTCACAGATACGCAGTATTTT
CDR3 protein: CASSSPGGGALTDTQYF

J gene: TRBJ1-4
V gene: TRBV12-3/TRBV12-4
D gene: .
clone size: few
CDR3 DNA: TGTGCCAGCAGTTTGGGCATCGCTAATGAAAAACTGTTTTTT
CDR3 protein: CASSLGIANEKLFF

J gene: TRBJ2-2
V gene: TRBV12-3/TRBV12-4
D gene: TRBD1
clone size: .
CDR3 DNA: TGTGCCAGCAGGAACAGGGGGTACACCGGGGAGCTGTTTTTT
CDR3 protein: CASRNRGYTGELFF

J gene: TRBJ2-1
V gene: TRBV4-3
D gene: TRBD1
clone size: .
CDR3 DNA: TGCGCCAGCAGAGACAGGGTTTTCGGCTCCCACAATGAGCAGTTCTTC
CDR3 protein: CASRDRVFGSHNEQFF

J gene: TRBJ1-2
V gene: TRBV10-3
D gene: .
clone size: .
CDR3 DNA: TGTGCCATCAGTGAGAAACAGGATTTCTATGGCTACACCTTC
CDR3 protein: CAISEKQDFYGYTF